The sample holds a few counts of the clone carrying this TCR beta chain. The antigen is unknown. Together with a sample-barcoded 5' primer, a J-beta primer mix was included in a second PCR lasting about 7 to 12 cycles. TCRdb called the 5' RACE reads again in MiXCR, with one record for every CDR3 protein. The sample holds 1.5 million or so distinct CDR3 sequences, approximately 43% seen once. The data were taken from a study of blood T cells in healthy people across ages. Study-wide background: Through template switching, about one barcoded beta molecule was captured per two T cells, as measured in model experiments.

Study-level findings and limits: Diversity was estimated from one million T cells, and these estimates were considered underestimates.

Trimming left V 7 bases short and J 9 bases short, with 13 bases between. This CDR3 comprises 12 residues. The germline V gene encodes CDR1 SGHTA and CDR2 FQGTGA. Every sample yielded at least 6.5 million isolated PBMCs. The receptor was isolated from a woman aged 18-30 years in good health. Input material: blood. The rearrangement joins TRBV7-3 to TRBJ2-1; TRBD1 or TRBD2 may be the D gene (5 bases each). This CDR3 is CASKAPGAEQFF. In nucleotides, the CDR3 is TGTGCCAGCAAAGCCCCCGGGGCTGAGCAGTTCTTC.